This TCR beta chain was sequenced in a study of cytomegalovirus exposure and HLA in healthy donors. Regarding the study as a whole: Roughly uniform sequencing depth across donors was assumed, possibly incorrectly. In a later analysis, common viral pathogens appeared linked to several of the most significant clusters.

Germline-derived CDR1 and CDR2 are LGHNA and YNFKEQ. The CDR3 consists of 16 residues. V shed 5 bases and J 0 bases; nucleotides not matched to a gene: 6. This clone was detected only once. Its specificity is unknown. The PCR ran on 60 Vbeta and 13 Jbeta primers. Assay: immunoSEQ multiplex PCR; the TCRdb copy retains only in-frame clones and omits some. The sample carries around 95,000 clones, around four fifths recorded once. The TCR sequence derives from a man aged 30-40 years in good health and CMV-seropositive. The specimen sequenced was PBMCs. The chain employs TRBV4-2 and TRBJ2-2, with 7 bases lining up with TRBD1. The CDR3 region is CASSTRTGANTGELFF. DNA of the CDR3: TGTGCCAGCAGCACACGGACAGGAGCGAACACCGGGGAGCTGTTTTTT.